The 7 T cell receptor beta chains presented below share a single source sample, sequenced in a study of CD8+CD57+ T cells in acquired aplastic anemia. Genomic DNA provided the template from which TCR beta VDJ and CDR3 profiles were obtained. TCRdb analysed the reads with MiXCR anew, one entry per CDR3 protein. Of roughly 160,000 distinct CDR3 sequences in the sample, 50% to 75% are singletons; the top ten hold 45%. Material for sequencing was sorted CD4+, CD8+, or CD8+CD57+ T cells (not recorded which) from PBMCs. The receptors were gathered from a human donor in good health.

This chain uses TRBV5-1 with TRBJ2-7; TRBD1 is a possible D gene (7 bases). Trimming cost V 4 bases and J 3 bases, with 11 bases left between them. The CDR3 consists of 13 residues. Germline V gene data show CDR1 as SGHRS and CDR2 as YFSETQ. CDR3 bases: TGCGCCAGCAGCGGAGGGACAGTCTACGAGCAGTACTTC. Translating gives CASSGGTVYEQYF.

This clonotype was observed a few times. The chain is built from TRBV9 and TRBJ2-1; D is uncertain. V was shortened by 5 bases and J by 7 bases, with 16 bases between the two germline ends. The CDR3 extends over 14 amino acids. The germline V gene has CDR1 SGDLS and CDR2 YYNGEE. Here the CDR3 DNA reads TGTGCCAGCAGTGCTACGAGGAATGGGAATGAGCAGTTCTTC. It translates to CASSATRNGNEQFF.

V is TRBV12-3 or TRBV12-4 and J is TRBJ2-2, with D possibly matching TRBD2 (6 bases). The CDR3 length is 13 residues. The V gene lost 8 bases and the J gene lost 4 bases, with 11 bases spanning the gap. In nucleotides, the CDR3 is TGTGCCAGCCGGGACTCTCCCACCGGGGAGCTGTTTTTT. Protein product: CASRDSPTGELFF.

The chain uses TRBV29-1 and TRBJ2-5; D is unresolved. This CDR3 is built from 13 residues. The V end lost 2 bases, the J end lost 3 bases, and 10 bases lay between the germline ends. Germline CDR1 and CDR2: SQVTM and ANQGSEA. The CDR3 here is CSVESNRKETQYF. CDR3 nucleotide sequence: TGCAGCGTTGAATCCAACAGAAAAGAGACCCAGTACTTC.

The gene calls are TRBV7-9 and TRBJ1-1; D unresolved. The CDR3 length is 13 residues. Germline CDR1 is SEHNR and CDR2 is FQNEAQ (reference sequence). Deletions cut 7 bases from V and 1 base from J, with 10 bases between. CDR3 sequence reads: CASTTTRNTEAFF. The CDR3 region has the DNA TGTGCCAGCACTACAACCCGGAACACTGAAGCTTTCTTT.

The DNA of the CDR3 is TGTGCCATCAGTGGGGCTAGCGGAGCCGGGGAGCTGTTTTTT. It codes for CAISGASGAGELFF. The chain combines TRBV10-3 with TRBJ2-2; 7 bases map to TRBD2. Germline CDR1 is ENHRY and CDR2 is SYGVKD. This CDR3 has 14 residues. V dropped 4 bases and J dropped 6; count of bases not matched to a gene: 5.

CDR3 in DNA: TGCAGCGTTCACCAGGGGACCATGTATTTT. It yields the protein CSVHQGTMYF. This sequence joins TRBV29-1 and TRBJ2-3; a weak D match, TRBD1 (6 bases). This CDR3 is 10 amino acids long. CDR1 SQVTM and CDR2 ANQGSEA come from the germline V gene. Trimming took 5 bases from V and 14 from J, leaving 14 bases between them.